This T cell receptor (beta chain) was identified in a study of identical twins. Template switching introduced a universal primer site, and the cDNA bore unique molecular identifiers. In TCRdb, the 5' RACE reads were re-called with MiXCR into one record per CDR3 protein. The repertoire has under 250,000 distinct CDR3 sequences, 7% to 8.5% of them found once; the top ten carry under 6.5%. This clonotype was observed at least ten times. The CDR3 spans 17 residues. Trimming shortened V by 4 bases and J by 5 bases, and 20 bases separated the two germline ends. The same sample was also used in a study of yellow fever vaccine responses in identical twins.

What was sequenced was CD8+ T cells sorted from blood. The chain employs TRBV12-3 or TRBV12-4 and TRBJ2-2; possible D gene TRBD1, 5 bases. The source of this sequence is a woman aged 18-29 years in good health. CDR3 region: CASSSPLGPQRTGELFF. For the CDR3, the DNA is TGTGCCAGCAGTTCCCCCCTGGGGCCCCAGAGGACCGGGGAGCTGTTTTTT.